Below, 27 T cell receptor beta chains from the same sample are listed, as sequenced in a study of beta chain features in type 1 diabetes. Reverse transcribing all isolated RNA meant expressed TCRB transcripts were sequenced. The repertoire was sequenced with immunoSEQ multiplex PCR; TCRdb's copy has only in-frame clones and lacks some. In the table there are roughly 150,000 clones, around 10% of which are singletons. Sequencing was carried out using central memory CD4+ T cells from blood. These receptors all come from a man younger than 30 in good health.

The CDR3 region has the DNA TGTGCCAGCAGCTTGGACCCAGGGGGTGAGCAGTTCTTC. Translated: CASSLDPGGEQFF. The chain has TRBV5-4 and TRBJ2-1; 7 bases map to TRBD1. J lost 9 bases, V lost 0 bases, and 3 bases had no gene match. This CDR3 contains 13 residues. CDR1 and CDR2 (germline): SGHNT, YYREEE (reference sequence).

Many counts were recorded for this clone. Other DNA variants within this sample encode the same CDR3. CDR3 sequence (DNA): TGTGCCAGCAGCCTCCGGGACAGGACATACAATGAGCAGTTCTTC. This encodes CASSLRDRTYNEQFF. This chain joins TRBV7-8 and TRBJ2-1; 8 bases are a match to TRBD1. The CDR3 loop spans 15 amino acids. V trimming: 5 bases; J trimming: 4 bases; junction bases outside the gene matches: 7. CDR1 and CDR2 (germline): SGHVS, FQNEAQ.

This clone was recorded a few times. V gene TRBV9 combines with J gene TRBJ1-1; 9 positions agree with TRBD1. CDR3 size: 15 residues. With 3 bases clipped from V and 2 bases from J, the junction kept 5 bases outside the gene matches. Germline V CDR1 and CDR2: SGDLS, YYNGEE. CDR3: CASSAQGAINTEAFF. DNA of the CDR3: TGTGCCAGCAGCGCACAGGGGGCGATTAACACTGAAGCTTTCTTT.

The rearrangement joins TRBV18 to TRBJ1-2, with D possibly matching TRBD1 (5 bases). Germline V gene data show CDR1 as KGHSH and CDR2 as LQKENI. The CDR3 spans 12 residues. Trimming took off 3 bases at V and 5 bases at J, with 7 bases between the two ends. The CDR3 bases are TGTGCCAGCTCACCGGGGACTTATGGCTACACCTTC. It codes for CASSPGTYGYTF.

This chain links TRBV10-3 with TRBJ1-5; tentatively, D is TRBD1 (6 bases). The germline V and J ends were trimmed by 6 bases and 2 bases, with 8 bases remaining between them. This CDR3 comprises 13 residues. Per the germline V gene, CDR1 is ENHRY and CDR2 is SYGVKD. The CDR3 nucleotides are TGTGCCATCAGGTCAGGGGGCAATCAGCCCCAGCATTTT. Amino acid sequence: CAIRSGGNQPQHF.

This clone was observed a few times. The chain couples TRBV7-8 to TRBJ2-3, with a possible D match to TRBD2 (6 bases). The CDR3 length is 16 residues. The germline V gene has CDR1 SGHVS and CDR2 FQNEAQ. Trimming took 4 bases from V and 0 from J, leaving 14 bases between them. The CDR3 DNA sequence: TGTGCCAGCAGCTCGAATTCGGGACTGAGCACAGATACGCAGTATTTT. This encodes CASSSNSGLSTDTQYF.

This clone appeared many times. A much bigger clone sits one base away, suggesting this may be a read error. The chain couples TRBV7-2 to TRBJ2-3; D is ambiguous. The CDR3 is 11 residues long. Trimming cost V 4 bases and J 2 bases, with 1 base left between them. CDR1 is SGHTA, CDR2 FQGNSA, per germline. CDR3 loop: CASSYTDTQYF. For the CDR3, the DNA is TGTGCCAGCAGCTACACAGATACGCAGTATTTT.

This clone was counted only a few times. This chain links TRBV2 with TRBJ1-2; D remains ambiguous. The V end lost 4 bases, the J end lost 4 bases, and 7 bases lay between the germline ends. Germline values: CDR1 SNHLY, CDR2 FYNNEI. The length of the CDR3 is 12 residues. The CDR3 nucleotides are TGTGCCAGCAGTGCCGGCCCCTATGGCTACACCTTC. Protein sequence: CASSAGPYGYTF.

This clone was counted only a few times. This sequence joins TRBV27 and TRBJ1-1, with 7 bases that match TRBD1. Germline loops: CDR1 MNHEY, CDR2 SMNVEV (reference sequence). The V segment lost 8 bases and the J segment 0 bases; nucleotides outside the gene matches: 15. The CDR3 totals 17 residues. The CDR3 sequence is CASATLYKQGMNTEAFF. The CDR3 bases are TGTGCCAGCGCGACCCTTTATAAACAGGGGATGAACACTGAAGCTTTCTTT.

This clone was counted between two and nine times. This chain links TRBV13 with TRBJ2-7, with 11 positions matching TRBD1. V was clipped by 5 bases and J by 5 bases; unmatched bases: 8. Germline values: CDR1 PRHDT, CDR2 FYEKMQ (reference sequence). CDR3 length equals 15 residues. The CDR3 protein is CASSPRRTGGNEQYF. DNA of the CDR3: TGTGCCAGCAGCCCGCGCAGGACAGGGGGCAACGAGCAGTACTTC.

This clone was recorded a few times. The rearrangement joins TRBV29-1 to TRBJ1-1; D call uncertain. Trimming pared 4 bases from V and 0 bases from J, leaving 9 bases between. This CDR3 spans 13 amino acids. Germline-derived CDR1 and CDR2 are SQVTM and ANQGSEA. CDR3 loop: CSVVLWLNTEAFF. CDR3 nucleotide sequence: TGCAGCGTTGTGTTGTGGCTGAACACTGAAGCTTTCTTT.

The chain is built from TRBV5-1 and TRBJ1-5; D possibly corresponds to TRBD1 (5 bases). Germline V gene sequence: CDR1 SGHRS, CDR2 YFSETQ. The CDR3 has 15 amino acids. Trimming shortened V by 0 bases and J by 3 bases, and 10 bases separated the two germline ends. CDR3 residues: CASSLVGDPNQPQHF. The CDR3 region has the DNA TGCGCCAGCAGCTTGGTAGGGGATCCCAATCAGCCCCAGCATTTT. Looking up the rest from reference TRBV5-1 and TRBJ1-5 gives the full variable domain: KAGVTQTPRYLIKTRGQQVTLSCSPISGHRSVSWYQQTPGQGLQFLFEYFSETQRNKGNFPGRFSGRQFSNSRSEMNVSTLELGDSALYLCASSLVGDPNQPQHFGDGTRLSIL.

This clone was detected a few times. V gene TRBV7-2 combines with J gene TRBJ1-2; weak D call: TRBD1 (5 bases). The CDR3 runs 14 residues. The V gene's germline CDR1 is SGHTA and CDR2 FQGNSA. V dropped 5 bases and J dropped 8 bases, with 18 bases sitting between them. Written as DNA, the CDR3 is TGTGCCAGCAGCCCCGGGACGGCCCTCTTCGGCTACACCTTC. Its protein product is CASSPGTALFGYTF.

The genes are TRBV19 and TRBJ1-5; D unresolved. The CDR3 runs 15 residues. The ends were cut back, 2 bases at V and 2 bases at J, with 10 bases in the middle. Germline CDR1 is LNHDA and CDR2 is SQIVND (reference sequence). CDR3 sequence reads: CASSINPQGNQPQHF. In nucleotides, the CDR3 is TGTGCCAGTAGTATAAACCCGCAGGGCAATCAGCCCCAGCATTTT.

V usage is TRBV11-3 and J usage is TRBJ2-5; D is undetermined. There are 13 residues in the CDR3. The germline gives CDR1 SGHNT, CDR2 YENEEA. Trimming shortened V by 5 bases and J by 1 base, and 8 bases separated the two germline ends. As DNA, the CDR3 is TGTGCCAGCAGCCCCAACAGCCAAGAGACCCAGTACTTC. Its translation is CASSPNSQETQYF.

The CDR3 bases are TGCGCCAGCAGAGTAACTAGCGGGAGCTATGAGCAGTTCTTC. It specifies CASRVTSGSYEQFF. The gene calls are TRBV5-1 and TRBJ2-1; TRBD2 matches 11 bases. There are 14 residues in the CDR3. Trimming removed 5 bases from V and 8 bases from J; junction bases left unmatched: 6. Per the germline V gene, CDR1 is SGHRS and CDR2 is YFSETQ. The full variable domain, its missing parts supplied by reference TRBV5-1 and TRBJ2-1, is KAGVTQTPRYLIKTRGQQVTLSCSPISGHRSVSWYQQTPGQGLQFLFEYFSETQRNKGNFPGRFSGRQFSNSRSEMNVSTLELGDSALYLCASRVTSGSYEQFFGPGTRLTVL.

This clone was seen at least ten times. The J gene is TRBJ2-6, the V gene TRBV25-1; D call uncertain. The germline V gene encodes CDR1 MGHDK and CDR2 SYGVNS. The CDR3 covers 15 residues. The V end lost 4 bases, the J end lost 8 bases, and 15 bases lay between the germline ends. The DNA for the CDR3 is TGTGCCAGCAGTGGGGCAGCCCCTGAGTCCAACGTCCTGACTTTC. This gives the protein CASSGAAPESNVLTF.

CDR3 sequence (DNA): TGTGCCAGCAGCGTCAGCCGGGACAGCTCCAATGAGCAGTTCTTC. Protein: CASSVSRDSSNEQFF. This chain connects TRBV7-9 to TRBJ2-1, with TRBD1 matching over 7 bases. The CDR3 spans 15 residues. CDR1 and CDR2 from the germline V gene are SEHNR and FQNEAQ (reference sequence). J was trimmed by 6 bases and V by 5 bases; bases with no gene match: 10. The variable domain in full, with the rest retrieved from reference TRBV7-9 and TRBJ2-1, is DTGVSQNPRHKITKRGQNVTFRCDPISEHNRLYWYRQTLGQGPEFLTYFQNEAQLEKSRLLSDRFSAERPKGSFSTLEIQRTEQGDSAMYLCASSVSRDSSNEQFFGPGTRLTVL.

The chain employs TRBV25-1 and TRBJ1-5, with D unresolved. This CDR3 spans 13 amino acids. The V gene lost 2 bases and the J gene lost 1 base, with 3 bases spanning the gap. Per the germline V gene, CDR1 is MGHDK and CDR2 is SYGVNS. In DNA, the CDR3 is TGTGCCAGCAGTGAACCCAGCAATCAGCCCCAGCATTTT. Translation: CASSEPSNQPQHF.

Remarks on this clone: A much larger clone lies a single base off, so this may be a read error. The chain is built from TRBV30 and TRBJ2-6, with 8 bases that match TRBD1. The CDR3 runs 14 residues. The germline gives CDR1 GTSNPN, CDR2 SVGIG (reference sequence). This CDR3 reads CAWGPRGRVNGLTF. CDR3 nucleotide sequence: TGTGCCTGGGGCCCCAGGGGGCGGGTCAACGGCCTGACTTTC.

In this sample, this clone turned up a few times. V gene TRBV7-2 combines with J gene TRBJ2-7; 8 bases fit TRBD2. Germline V gives CDR1 SGHTA, CDR2 FQGNSA. The CDR3 spans 15 residues. The trim removed 3 bases at V and 3 bases at J, leaving 7 bases unmatched. The CDR3 sequence is CASSLTLADYYEQYF. DNA of the CDR3: TGTGCCAGCAGCTTGACACTAGCGGATTACTACGAGCAGTACTTC. Combining the CDR3 with reference TRBV7-2 and TRBJ2-7 gives the whole variable domain GAGVSQSPSNKVTEKGKDVELRCDPISGHTALYWYRQSLGQGLEFLIYFQGNSAPDKSGLPSDRFSAERTGGSVSTLTIQRTQQEDSAVYLCASSLTLADYYEQYFGPGTRLTVT.

CDR3 nucleotides: TGTGCCAGCAGTGATAGGGGAAATGAGCAGTTCTTC. Amino acids: CASSDRGNEQFF. This chain uses TRBV2 with TRBJ2-1; possibly TRBD1 for D (5 bases). V was shortened by 3 bases and J by 7 bases, with 7 bases between the two germline ends. Looked up from germline, CDR1 is SNHLY and CDR2 is FYNNEI. This CDR3 contains 12 residues.

This clone is medium-sized (0.01 to 0.1%) within its sample. This sequence joins TRBV7-2 and TRBJ2-7, with 9 bases matching TRBD1. Germline lookup yields CDR1 SGHTA and CDR2 FQGNSA. With V trimmed by 5 bases and J by 3 bases, 8 bases remained unmatched. The CDR3 has 15 residues. The CDR3 sequence: CASSETGGRSYEQYF. The CDR3 nucleotides read TGTGCCAGCAGCGAGACAGGGGGGCGTAGCTACGAGCAGTACTTC.

The V gene is TRBV11-2, the J gene TRBJ1-6; D is uncertain. The CDR3 totals 16 residues. V shed 9 bases and J shed 1 base, with 16 bases lying between them. In germline, CDR1 is SGHAT, CDR2 FQNNGV. CDR3 residues: CASRALEGSYNSPLHF. CDR3 nucleotides: TGTGCCAGTCGGGCCCTAGAAGGATCCTATAATTCACCCCTCCACTTT.

This clone turned up a few times. CDR3 DNA: TGTGCCAGCGACCGACAGGGTCAGGAAGCTTTCTTT. This gives the protein CASDRQGQEAFF. V is TRBV2 and J is TRBJ1-1; 7 bases line up with TRBD1. Germline lookup yields CDR1 SNHLY and CDR2 FYNNEI. V was pared by 8 bases and J by 8 bases, with 8 bases of the junction left unmatched. This CDR3 is 12 amino acids long.

In its sample, this clone was seen a few times. The rearrangement links TRBV29-1 to TRBJ1-2; 7 nucleotides line up with TRBD1. J gave up 0 bases and V 4 bases, and 5 bases lay outside the gene matches. CDR1 is SQVTM and CDR2 is ANQGSEA in the germline V gene. This CDR3 comprises 14 residues. The CDR3 reads CSVGQGFPNYGYTF. Here the CDR3 DNA reads TGCAGCGTTGGACAGGGTTTTCCTAACTATGGCTACACCTTC. The whole variable domain, filled in from reference TRBV29-1 and TRBJ1-2, reads SAVISQKPSRDICQRGTSLTIQCQVDSQVTMMFWYRQQPGQSLTLIATANQGSEATYESGFVIDKFPISRPNLTFSTLTVSNMSPEDSSIYLCSVGQGFPNYGYTFGSGTRLTVV.

The genes are TRBV5-1 and TRBJ1-6; D is unclear. The germline V gene encodes CDR1 SGHRS and CDR2 YFSETQ. This CDR3 contains 15 residues. Trimming pared 4 bases from V and 9 bases from J, leaving 17 bases between. The CDR3 here is CASSSDGSLISPLHF. The CDR3 DNA follows: TGCGCCAGCAGCAGTGACGGATCTCTAATTTCACCCCTCCACTTT.